Below, one TCR beta chain is given with its context. The CDR3 has 15 amino acids. Germline assignment: CDR1 KGHSH and CDR2 LQKENI. V was shortened by 3 bases and J by 4 bases, with 14 bases between the two germline ends. These data are taken from a study of OX40 agonist ivuxolimab in advanced cancers. Here immunoSEQ multiplex PCR was the method, and the copy in TCRdb shows in-frame clones only, minus some. The sample contains under 85,000 clones, around 86% of which appear only once. The sequencing here drew on CD4+ or CD8+ T cells sorted from blood, taken in a trial of the OX40 agonist ivuxolimab. The TCR comes from an adult with an advanced solid tumor such as melanoma, head and neck, liver or kidney cancer. This sequence joins TRBV18 and TRBJ2-3, with unresolved D. The CDR3 sequence: CASSPGGRVPDTQYF. In DNA, the CDR3 is TGTGCCAGCTCACCGGGTGGGCGAGTCCCAGATACGCAGTATTTT.